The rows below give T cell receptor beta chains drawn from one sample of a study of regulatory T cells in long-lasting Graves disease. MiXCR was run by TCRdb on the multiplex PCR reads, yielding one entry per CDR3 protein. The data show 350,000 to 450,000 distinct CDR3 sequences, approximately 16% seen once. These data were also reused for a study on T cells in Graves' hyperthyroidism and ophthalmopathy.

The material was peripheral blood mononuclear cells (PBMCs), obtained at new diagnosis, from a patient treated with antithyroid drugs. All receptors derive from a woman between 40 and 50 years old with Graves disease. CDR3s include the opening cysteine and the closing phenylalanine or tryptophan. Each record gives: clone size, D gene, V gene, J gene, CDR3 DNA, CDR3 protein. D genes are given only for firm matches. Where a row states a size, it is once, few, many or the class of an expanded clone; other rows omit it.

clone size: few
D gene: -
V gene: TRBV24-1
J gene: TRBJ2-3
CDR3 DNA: TGTGCCACCAGTGGGCCGGAGGGGCTGGTCACAGATACGCAGTATTTT
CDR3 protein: CATSGPEGLVTDTQYF

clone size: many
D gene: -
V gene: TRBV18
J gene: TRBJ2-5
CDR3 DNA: TGTGCCAGCTCAGCAGGATTCGGTGAGACCCAGTACTTC
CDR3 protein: CASSAGFGETQYF

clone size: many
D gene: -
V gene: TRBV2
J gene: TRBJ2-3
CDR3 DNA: TGTGCCAGCGGACGGGCGGATAGCACAGATACGCAGTATTTT
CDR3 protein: CASGRADSTDTQYF

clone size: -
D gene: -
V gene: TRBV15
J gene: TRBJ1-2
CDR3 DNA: TGTGCCACCAGTAACGGGCGGGGCGCTCGGGGCTACACCTTC
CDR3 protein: CATSNGRGARGYTF

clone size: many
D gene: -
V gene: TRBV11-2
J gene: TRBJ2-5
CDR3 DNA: TGTGCCAGCAGCTCCGCCCCGACTAAAGAGACCCAGTACTTC
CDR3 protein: CASSSAPTKETQYF

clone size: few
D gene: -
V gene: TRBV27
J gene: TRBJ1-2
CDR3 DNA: TGTGCCAGTCAGGGTTTCTATGGCTACACCTTC
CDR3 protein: CASQGFYGYTF

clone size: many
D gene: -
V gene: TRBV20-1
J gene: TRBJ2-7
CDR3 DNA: TGCAGTGCTAGAAAGAACGAGCAGTACTTC
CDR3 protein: CSARKNEQYF

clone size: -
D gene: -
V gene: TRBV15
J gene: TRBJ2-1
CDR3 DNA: TGTGCCACCAGCAGAGAGTGGACGTACAATGAGCAGTTCTTC
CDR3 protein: CATSREWTYNEQFF

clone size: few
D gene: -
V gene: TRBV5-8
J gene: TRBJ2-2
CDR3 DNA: TGTGCCAGCAGCTTGGGTTCCGGGACGAACACCGGGGAGCTGTTTTTT
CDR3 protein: CASSLGSGTNTGELFF

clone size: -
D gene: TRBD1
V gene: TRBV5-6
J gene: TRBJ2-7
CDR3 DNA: TGTGCCAGCAGCGCGGACAGGGGGCTTGGCGAGCAGTACTTC
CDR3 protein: CASSADRGLGEQYF

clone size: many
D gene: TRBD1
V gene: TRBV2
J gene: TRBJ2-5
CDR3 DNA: TGTGCCAGCACTAGGACAGGGAGGGAGACCCAGTACTTC
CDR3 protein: CASTRTGRETQYF

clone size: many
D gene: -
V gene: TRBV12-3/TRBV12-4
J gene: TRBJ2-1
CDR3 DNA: TGTGCCAGCAGTTTGAGGGTGGGCCGGAGCTCCTACAATGAGCAGTTCTTC
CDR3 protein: CASSLRVGRSSYNEQFF

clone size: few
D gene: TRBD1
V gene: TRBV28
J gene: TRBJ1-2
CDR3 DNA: TGTGCCAGCAGTTTTGGACAGGGGTATGGCTACACCTTC
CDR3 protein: CASSFGQGYGYTF

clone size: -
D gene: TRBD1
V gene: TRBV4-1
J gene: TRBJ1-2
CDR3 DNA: TGCGCCAGCAGCCAAGACGCCGCGGGACAGAACTATGGCTACACCTTC
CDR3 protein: CASSQDAAGQNYGYTF

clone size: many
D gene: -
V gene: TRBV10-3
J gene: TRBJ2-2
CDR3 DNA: TGTGCCATCAGTGAGTCGGTGGTTACCGGGGAGCTGTTTTTT
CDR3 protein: CAISESVVTGELFF

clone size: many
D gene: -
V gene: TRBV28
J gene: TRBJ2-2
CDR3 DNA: TGTGCCAGCAGCCCGGGGACGAGCACCGGGGAGCTGTTTTTT
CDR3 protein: CASSPGTSTGELFF

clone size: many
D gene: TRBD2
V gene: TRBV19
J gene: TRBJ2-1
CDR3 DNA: TGTGCCAGTACCGAGACCGGGACTATTCCCAATGAGCAGTTCTTC
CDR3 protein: CASTETGTIPNEQFF

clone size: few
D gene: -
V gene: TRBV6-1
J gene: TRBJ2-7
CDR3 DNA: TGTGCCACCTCAGGAGAGATCTACGAGCAGTACTTC
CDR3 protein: CATSGEIYEQYF

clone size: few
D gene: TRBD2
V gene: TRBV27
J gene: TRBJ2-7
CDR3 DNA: TGTGCCAGTAAAGTTGGCGGGACTAACGCCTACGAGCAGTACTTC
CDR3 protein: CASKVGGTNAYEQYF

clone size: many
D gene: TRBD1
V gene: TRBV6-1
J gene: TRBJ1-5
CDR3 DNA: TGTGCCAGCAGGCCCTCGGGGACAGGGGGCACTCAGCCCCAGCATTTT
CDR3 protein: CASRPSGTGGTQPQHF

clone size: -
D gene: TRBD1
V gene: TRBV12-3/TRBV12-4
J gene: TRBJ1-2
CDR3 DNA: TGTGCCAGCAGTCGACAGGGGGCTGACTATGGCTACACCTTC
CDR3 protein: CASSRQGADYGYTF

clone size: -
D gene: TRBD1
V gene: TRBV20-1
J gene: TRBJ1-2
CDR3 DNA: TGCAGTGCTAACAGGGGGAATGGCTACACCTTC
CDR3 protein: CSANRGNGYTF

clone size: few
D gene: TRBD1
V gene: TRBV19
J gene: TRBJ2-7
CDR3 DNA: TGTGCCAGTAGTTTCAACAGGGGAGCCTACGAGCAGTACTTC
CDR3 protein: CASSFNRGAYEQYF

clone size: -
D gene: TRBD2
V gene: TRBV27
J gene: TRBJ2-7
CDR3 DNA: TGTGCCAGCAGACGGACAGCGGGAGACTCCTACGAGCAGTACTTC
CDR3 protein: CASRRTAGDSYEQYF

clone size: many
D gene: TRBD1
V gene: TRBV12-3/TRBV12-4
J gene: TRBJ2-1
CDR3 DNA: TGTGCCAGCAGTTCCCCCGGGACAGGGGTTTACGATGAGCAGTTCTTC
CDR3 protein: CASSSPGTGVYDEQFF

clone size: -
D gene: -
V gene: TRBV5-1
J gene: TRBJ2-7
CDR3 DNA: TGCGCCAGCAGCGAACGGGACTCCTACGAGCAGTACTTC
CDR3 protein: CASSERDSYEQYF

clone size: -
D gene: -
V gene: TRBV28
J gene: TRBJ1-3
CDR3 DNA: TGTGCCGGCAGACCGGGACGGAGCTCTGGAAACACCATATATTTT
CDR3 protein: CAGRPGRSSGNTIYF

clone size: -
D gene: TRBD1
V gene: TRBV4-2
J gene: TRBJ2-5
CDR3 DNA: TGTGCCAGCAGCCAAGATCCCGCCGGGACAGGGGGGCGAGAGACCCAGTACTTC
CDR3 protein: CASSQDPAGTGGRETQYF

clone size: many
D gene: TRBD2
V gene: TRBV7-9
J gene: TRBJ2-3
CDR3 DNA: TGTGCCAGCAGACTCGGGGGGACTCTGGGAGATACGCAGTATTTT
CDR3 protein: CASRLGGTLGDTQYF

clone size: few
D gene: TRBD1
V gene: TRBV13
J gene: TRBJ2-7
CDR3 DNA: TGTGCCAGCAGCTTATTCCTTGGACAGGGGTCCTACGAGCAGTACTTC
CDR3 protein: CASSLFLGQGSYEQYF

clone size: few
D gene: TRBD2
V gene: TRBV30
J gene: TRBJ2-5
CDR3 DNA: TGTGCCTGGAGACCACGACGTATCGGCGGGGGGGAGACCCAGTACTTC
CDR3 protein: CAWRPRRIGGGETQYF

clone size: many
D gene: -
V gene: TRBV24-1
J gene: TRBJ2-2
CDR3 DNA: TGTGCCACCAGTGATTCAGACCGGGGCTTCACCGGGGAGCTGTTTTTT
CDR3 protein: CATSDSDRGFTGELFF

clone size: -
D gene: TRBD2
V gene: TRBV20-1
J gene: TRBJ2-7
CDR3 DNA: TGCAGTGCTATATTCGGGACTAGCGGGACCTACGAGCAGTACTTC
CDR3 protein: CSAIFGTSGTYEQYF

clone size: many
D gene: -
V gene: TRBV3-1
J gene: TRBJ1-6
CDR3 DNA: TGTGCCAGCAGCCAGAGGGCAGAACGAACACCCCTCCACTTT
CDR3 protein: CASSQRAERTPLHF